A selection of T cell receptor beta chains follows, all from one sample in a study of T cell changes during pregnancy in multiple sclerosis. Clones were sequenced by immunoSEQ multiplex PCR, and TCRdb holds only the in-frame ones, with some missing. This sample has about 100,000 clones, with 92% found just once. Sequencing used peripheral blood, obtained after pregnancy. The receptors here all came from a female donor with multiple sclerosis, enrolled in a pregnancy study. Each CDR3 is given with its conserved first and last residue. Fields, in order: clone size, CDR3 length, V gene, D gene, J gene, CDR3 DNA, CDR3 protein. The D gene is left open where the match is weak. Clone size, where shown, is once, few, many, or a class for clones that have expanded.

clone size: many
CDR3 length: 14
V gene: TRBV7-2
D gene: NA
J gene: TRBJ1-6
CDR3 DNA: TGTGCCAGCAGCCCCGGGACACGGAATTCACCCCTCCACTTT
CDR3 protein: CASSPGTRNSPLHF

clone size: NA
CDR3 length: 12
V gene: TRBV30
D gene: NA
J gene: TRBJ1-2
CDR3 DNA: TGTGCCTGGAGTTTGGGAGGGGGTGGCTACACCTTC
CDR3 protein: CAWSLGGGGYTF

clone size: NA
CDR3 length: 17
V gene: TRBV27
D gene: TRBD2
J gene: TRBJ2-1
CDR3 DNA: TGTGCCAGCAGTTCGGGACTAGCGGGAGTATCGCGCAATGAGCAGTTCTTC
CDR3 protein: CASSSGLAGVSRNEQFF

clone size: NA
CDR3 length: 16
V gene: TRBV7-8
D gene: TRBD1
J gene: TRBJ2-3
CDR3 DNA: TGTGCCAGCACCAACCGGGACAGGGATGGGGCAGATACGCAGTATTTT
CDR3 protein: CASTNRDRDGADTQYF

clone size: NA
CDR3 length: 16
V gene: TRBV5-4
D gene: TRBD2
J gene: TRBJ2-3
CDR3 DNA: TGTGCCAGCAGCTTGGGGACTAGCGGGGACACAGATACGCAGTATTTT
CDR3 protein: CASSLGTSGDTDTQYF

clone size: few
CDR3 length: 14
V gene: TRBV13
D gene: TRBD2
J gene: TRBJ2-7
CDR3 DNA: TGTGCCAGCAGCTCGCGGGAGTTGATCTACGAGCAGTACTTC
CDR3 protein: CASSSRELIYEQYF

clone size: NA
CDR3 length: 15
V gene: TRBV19
D gene: TRBD1
J gene: TRBJ1-6
CDR3 DNA: TGTGCCAGTAGTCCCAACAGGGGGCTAGAGTCACCCCTCCACTTT
CDR3 protein: CASSPNRGLESPLHF

clone size: once
CDR3 length: 16
V gene: TRBV5-6
D gene: TRBD2
J gene: TRBJ2-1
CDR3 DNA: TGTGCCAGCAGCCCCTTTGGGGCGGGAGTTTACAATGAGCAGTTCTTC
CDR3 protein: CASSPFGAGVYNEQFF

clone size: NA
CDR3 length: 15
V gene: TRBV5-1
D gene: NA
J gene: TRBJ2-2
CDR3 DNA: TGCGCCAGCAGCTTGCTGCAGGCGAACACCGGGGAGCTGTTTTTT
CDR3 protein: CASSLLQANTGELFF

clone size: NA
CDR3 length: 16
V gene: TRBV19
D gene: TRBD1
J gene: TRBJ1-1
CDR3 DNA: TGTGCCAGTAGGTGGACAGGGGAGAGTGGTAACACTGAAGCTTTCTTT
CDR3 protein: CASRWTGESGNTEAFF

clone size: NA
CDR3 length: 13
V gene: TRBV6-6
D gene: NA
J gene: TRBJ1-2
CDR3 DNA: TGTGCCATTTACGAGGACAGAGTCTATGGCTACACCTTC
CDR3 protein: CAIYEDRVYGYTF

clone size: NA
CDR3 length: 15
V gene: TRBV7-2
D gene: TRBD2
J gene: TRBJ2-7
CDR3 DNA: TGTGCCAGCAGCCGAAGCGGGGGGGGGACCTACGAGCAGTACTTC
CDR3 protein: CASSRSGGGTYEQYF

clone size: NA
CDR3 length: 16
V gene: TRBV4-3
D gene: TRBD2
J gene: TRBJ2-2
CDR3 DNA: TGCGCCAGCAGCTCGGACCCACGGGGGGACACCGGGGAGCTGTTTTTT
CDR3 protein: CASSSDPRGDTGELFF

clone size: NA
CDR3 length: 14
V gene: TRBV14
D gene: TRBD2
J gene: TRBJ2-3
CDR3 DNA: TGTGCCAGCAGCCAGAGGACAAGACTAGCATCGCAGTATTTT
CDR3 protein: CASSQRTRLASQYF

clone size: NA
CDR3 length: 17
V gene: TRBV29-1
D gene: NA
J gene: TRBJ2-7
CDR3 DNA: TGCAGCGTTGAAGAGTGGAGAAAAGAGACCAAAAGCTACGAGCAGTACTTC
CDR3 protein: CSVEEWRKETKSYEQYF

clone size: NA
CDR3 length: 13
V gene: TRBV29-1
D gene: TRBD1
J gene: TRBJ2-4
CDR3 DNA: TGCAGCGTTGAAGGGGACAGGGGGAACATTCAGTACTTC
CDR3 protein: CSVEGDRGNIQYF

clone size: NA
CDR3 length: 17
V gene: TRBV5-1
D gene: TRBD2
J gene: TRBJ2-2
CDR3 DNA: TGCGCCAGCAGCTCAACTAGCGGGAGTTTCTGGACCGGGGAGCTGTTTTTT
CDR3 protein: CASSSTSGSFWTGELFF

clone size: NA
CDR3 length: 15
V gene: TRBV4-1
D gene: TRBD2
J gene: TRBJ2-7
CDR3 DNA: TGCGCCAGCAGCCCGTCCACTAGCGCATCCTACGAGCAGTACTTC
CDR3 protein: CASSPSTSASYEQYF

clone size: NA
CDR3 length: 14
V gene: TRBV6-5
D gene: TRBD2
J gene: TRBJ2-1
CDR3 DNA: TGTGCCAGCAGTAAGCGGGAGGGTAGGGATGAGCAGTTCTTC
CDR3 protein: CASSKREGRDEQFF

clone size: NA
CDR3 length: 15
V gene: TRBV11-2
D gene: NA
J gene: TRBJ2-7
CDR3 DNA: TGTGCCAGCAGCTTGCAAGGCACAGGGTTCTACGAGCAGTACTTC
CDR3 protein: CASSLQGTGFYEQYF

clone size: once
CDR3 length: 14
V gene: TRBV28
D gene: NA
J gene: TRBJ1-2
CDR3 DNA: TGTGCCAGCAGTTACTCAACTGAGGAGTATGGCTACACCTTC
CDR3 protein: CASSYSTEEYGYTF